Shown below are 10 T cell receptor beta chains from a single sample sequenced in a study of blood T cell repertoires in COVID-19. Produced via immunoSEQ multiplex PCR; TCRdb's table is partial and in-frame only. The sample contains approximately 40,000 clones, more than 70% of which appear only once. Sequenced sample: peripheral blood. These receptors all come from a human donor in a cohort sampled during active COVID-19.

The genes are TRBV5-1 and TRBJ2-1, with 10 bases lining up with TRBD2. The CDR3 is 16 residues long. Per the germline V gene, CDR1 is SGHRS and CDR2 is YFSETQ. The V gene end was trimmed by 1 base and the J gene end by 3 bases; junction bases not matched to a gene: 4. CDR3 in DNA: TGCGCCAGCAGCTTGAGCGGGGGGGCCCTCTACAATGAGCAGTTCTTC. Translation: CASSLSGGALYNEQFF.

This chain connects TRBV28 to TRBJ1-2, with 11 bases that match TRBD1. The CDR3 runs to 14 residues. Germline V CDR1 and CDR2: MDHEN, SYDVKM. Trimming removed 6 bases from V and 4 bases from J; junction bases left unmatched: 4. The CDR3 DNA reads as TGTGCCAGCAGAACGGGACAGGGGGTCTATGGCTACACCTTC. Protein sequence: CASRTGQGVYGYTF.

The chain carries TRBV6-2 or TRBV6-3 and TRBJ1-1; TRBD1 matches 8 bases. The CDR3 has 16 amino acids. The germline gives CDR1 MNHEY, CDR2 SVGEGT. V lost 6 bases, J lost 11 bases, and 20 bases stayed unmatched. DNA for the CDR3: TGTGCCAGCAGCCCTAACGAGTCAGGGGGCAGGGAGTGGGCTTTCTTT. This sequence encodes CASSPNESGGREWAFF.

The chain has TRBV10-2 and TRBJ1-1; D is uncertain. The CDR3 contains 14 residues. The ends were cut back, 5 bases at V and 3 bases at J, with 13 bases in the middle. Germline V gene data show CDR1 as WSHSY and CDR2 as SAAADI. Here the CDR3 reads CASSLLGGYTEAFF. The CDR3 DNA reads TGCGCCAGCAGTTTGCTTGGAGGGTACACTGAAGCTTTCTTT.

J is TRBJ2-4 and V is TRBV6-1, with 12 bases matching TRBD2. V dropped 3 bases and J dropped 7; count of bases not matched to a gene: 7. The CDR3 is 16 residues long. CDR1 MNHNS and CDR2 SASEGT come from the germline V gene. This chain's CDR3 is CASSDGLAGFANIQYF. CDR3 nucleotides: TGTGCCAGCAGTGACGGACTAGCGGGGTTCGCTAACATTCAGTACTTC.

The CDR3 nucleotides are TGTGCCTGGAGCCCAAAGGAACCGGGACACTACGTTCAGCCCCAGCATTTT. Protein product: CAWSPKEPGHYVQPQHF. The V gene is TRBV30, the J gene TRBJ1-5; perhaps TRBD1 as D (6 bases). The CDR3 spans 17 residues. Germline values: CDR1 GTSNPN, CDR2 SVGIG (reference sequence). V lost 3 bases and J 6 bases, leaving 24 bases between the germline ends.

The chain joins TRBV28 to TRBJ2-2, with D perhaps TRBD2 (6 bases). The germline CDR1 and CDR2 sequences are MDHEN and SYDVKM. The ends were cut back, 5 bases at V and 5 bases at J, with 12 bases in the middle. This CDR3 has 14 amino acids. CDR3 region: CASSLLGGTGELFF. CDR3 DNA sequence: TGTGCCAGCAGTCTCTTGGGGGGAACCGGGGAGCTGTTTTTT.

This chain joins TRBV6-5 and TRBJ1-2; the D gene is possibly TRBD1 (5 bases). V lost 3 bases to trimming and J lost 5 bases, with 19 bases between them. The CDR3 runs to 16 residues. Germline values: CDR1 MNHEY, CDR2 SVGAGI. The CDR3 nucleotides are TGTGCCAGCAGTTATTCCCCCGGGGGGGAGAGGTATGGCTACACCTTC. This codes for CASSYSPGGERYGYTF.

This chain uses TRBV11-2 with TRBJ2-1; perhaps TRBD2 as D (5 bases). CDR3 size: 13 residues. Germline values: CDR1 SGHAT, CDR2 FQNNGV. The ends were cut back, 0 bases at V and 10 bases at J, with 10 bases in the middle. The CDR3 here is CASSLESAEEQFF. CDR3 nucleotide sequence: TGTGCCAGCAGCTTAGAATCAGCGGAGGAGCAGTTCTTC.

The V gene is TRBV24-1, the J gene TRBJ2-6; 9 bases align to TRBD1. The CDR3 has 17 amino acids. The V and J ends lost 7 bases and 13 bases, in that order; junction bases with no gene match: 19. Germline V lookup: CDR1 KGHDR, CDR2 SFDVKD. CDR3 sequence reads: CATRVSGTGIGQLVLTF. The CDR3 DNA reads TGTGCCACCAGGGTATCGGGGACAGGGATAGGTCAGCTTGTCCTGACTTTC.